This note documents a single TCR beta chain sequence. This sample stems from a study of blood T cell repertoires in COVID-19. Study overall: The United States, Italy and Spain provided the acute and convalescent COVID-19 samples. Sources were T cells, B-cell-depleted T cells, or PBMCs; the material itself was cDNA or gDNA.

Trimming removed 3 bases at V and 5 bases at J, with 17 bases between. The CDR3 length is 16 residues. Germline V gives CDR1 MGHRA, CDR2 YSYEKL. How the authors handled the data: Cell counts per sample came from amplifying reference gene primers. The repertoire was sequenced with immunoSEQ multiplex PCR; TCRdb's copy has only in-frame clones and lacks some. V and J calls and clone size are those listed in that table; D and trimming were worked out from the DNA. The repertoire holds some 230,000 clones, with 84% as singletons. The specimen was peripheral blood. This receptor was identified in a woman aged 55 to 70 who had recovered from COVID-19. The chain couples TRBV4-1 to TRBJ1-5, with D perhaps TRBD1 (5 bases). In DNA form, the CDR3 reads TGCGCCAGCAGCCAGTATCCGGGACTCCAATATCAGCCCCAGCATTTT. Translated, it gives CASSQYPGLQYQPQHF.